Below are 18 T cell receptor beta chains sequenced from a single sample in a study of blood T cell repertoires in COVID-19. Assay: immunoSEQ multiplex PCR; the TCRdb copy retains only in-frame clones and omits some. The sample contains more than 250,000 clones, approximately 89% of which appear only once. The sequencing input was PBMCs or T cells enriched from blood (not recorded which). The receptor source for this set is a woman aged 18-30 years who had recovered from COVID-19.

The J gene is TRBJ2-7, the V gene TRBV10-2; TRBD2 might be the D (6 bases). Germline assignment: CDR1 WSHSY and CDR2 SAAADI. The CDR3 has 16 amino acids. V lost 2 bases and J lost 3, with 17 bases in between. The CDR3 DNA reads as TGCGCCAGCAGTGAGGAGGATAGGACTATGCGCTACGAGCAGTACTTC. It yields the protein CASSEEDRTMRYEQYF.

This rearrangement joins TRBV3-1 (or the pseudogene TRBV3-2) to TRBJ2-1, with TRBD2 matching 12 bases. CDR1 is LGHDT, CDR2 YNNKEL, per germline (reference sequence). CDR3 length: 17 amino acids. Trimming at V came to 5 bases and at J to 9 bases, leaving 14 bases not matched to a gene. The CDR3 protein is CASSTTSGSHLGGEQFF. The CDR3 nucleotides are TGTGCCAGCAGCACGACTAGCGGGAGTCATCTCGGAGGTGAGCAGTTCTTC.

This sequence joins TRBV9 and TRBJ2-1; a weak D match, TRBD2 (6 bases). V was trimmed by 0 bases and J by 7 bases, leaving 11 bases between them. CDR3 length equals 14 residues. Germline V lookup: CDR1 SGDLS, CDR2 YYNGEE. The CDR3 DNA follows: TGTGCCAGCAGCGTAGTTCCGGGGAGGAATGAGCAGTTCTTC. Translating gives CASSVVPGRNEQFF. The whole variable domain, remainder taken from reference TRBV9 and TRBJ2-1, is DSGVTQTPKHLITATGQRVTLRCSPRSGDLSVYWYQQSLDQGLQFLIQYYNGEERAKGNILERFSAQQFPDLHSELNLSSLELGDSALYFCASSVVPGRNEQFFGPGTRLTVL.

V and J are TRBV4-3 and TRBJ2-3, with 14 bases lining up with TRBD2. CDR1 and CDR2 (germline): LGHNA, YSLEER. This CDR3 is built from 15 residues. The J segment lost 3 bases and the V segment lost 5 bases, leaving 1 base of the junction unmatched. Written as DNA, the CDR3 is TGCGCCAGCAGCGGACTAGCGGGGGGTACAGATACGCAGTATTTT. Protein: CASSGLAGGTDTQYF.

This clone was seen ten or more times. The J gene is TRBJ2-5, the V gene TRBV9; D not resolved. The CDR3 has 12 amino acids. Looked up from germline, CDR1 is SGDLS and CDR2 is YYNGEE. V was shortened by 2 bases and J by 5 bases, with 7 bases between the two germline ends. This chain's CDR3 is CASSVPGETQYF. The CDR3 DNA follows: TGTGCCAGCAGCGTCCCAGGCGAGACCCAGTACTTC.

The chain is built from TRBV5-1 and TRBJ2-1, with 15 nucleotides matching TRBD2. Germline V gene sequence: CDR1 SGHRS, CDR2 YFSETQ. The J segment lost 0 bases and the V segment lost 4 bases, leaving 8 bases of the junction unmatched. The CDR3 extends over 19 amino acids. The CDR3 nucleotides are TGCGCCAGCAGCCCGGGACTAGCGGGGGGCCCTAGCTCCTACAATGAGCAGTTCTTC. It is translated as CASSPGLAGGPSSYNEQFF.

This clone was counted between two and nine times. The chain couples TRBV18 to TRBJ1-6; weak D call: TRBD1 (5 bases). Germline CDR1 reads KGHSH; CDR2 reads LQKENI. CDR3 length: 14 residues. V lost 4 bases, J lost 8 bases, and 12 bases lay in between. CDR3 sequence reads: CASSQGRADSPLHF. CDR3 nucleotides: TGTGCCAGCTCACAGGGGAGGGCGGATTCACCCCTCCACTTT.

V is TRBV12-5 and J is TRBJ2-1; 8 bases map to TRBD2. Germline loops: CDR1 LGHNT, CDR2 FRNRAP. The CDR3 consists of 13 residues. J gave up 5 bases and V 3 bases, and 0 bases lay outside the gene matches. The CDR3 region is CASGLLADNEQFF. In DNA, the CDR3 is TGTGCTAGTGGTTTACTAGCGGACAATGAGCAGTTCTTC. The complete variable domain, with remaining parts taken from reference TRBV12-5 and TRBJ2-1, reads DARVTQTPRHKVTEMGQEVTMRCQPILGHNTVFWYRQTMMQGLELLAYFRNRAPLDDSGMPKDRFSAEMPDATLATLKIQPSEPRDSAVYFCASGLLADNEQFFGPGTRLTVL.

The V gene is TRBV12-5, the J gene TRBJ2-3; 9 nucleotides align to TRBD1. Trimming cost V 6 bases and J 3 bases; bases outside gene matches: 7. CDR3 size: 15 residues. The germline gives CDR1 LGHNT, CDR2 FRNRAP. CDR3 in DNA: TGTGCTAGTGGACGGGACAGGGTTAGAACAGATACGCAGTATTTT. Its protein is CASGRDRVRTDTQYF.

With respect to this clone: The same CDR3 also results from other DNA sequences found in this sample. The V call is TRBV6-1, the J call TRBJ1-2; D is possibly TRBD1 (6 bases). The CDR3 contains 14 residues. Germline assignment: CDR1 MNHNS and CDR2 SASEGT. With 0 bases removed from V and 3 bases from J, the gap between germline ends came to 8 bases. CDR3 amino acids: CASSEADRYYGYTF. The CDR3, as DNA: TGTGCCAGCAGTGAAGCTGACAGGTACTATGGCTACACCTTC.

The chain recombines TRBV19 with TRBJ2-5; 7 nucleotides align to TRBD2. This CDR3 is built from 14 residues. V gave up 5 bases and J gave up 2 bases; unmatched junction bases: 5. Germline V gives CDR1 LNHDA, CDR2 SQIVND (reference sequence). The CDR3 loop reads CASSATGGQETQYF. CDR3 coding DNA: TGTGCCAGTAGTGCCACGGGGGGACAAGAGACCCAGTACTTC.

The CDR3 region is CASRDILNYGYTF. The DNA for the CDR3 is TGTGCCAGCCGGGACATACTTAACTATGGCTACACCTTC. V usage is TRBV2 and J usage is TRBJ1-2; TRBD1 is a possible D gene (6 bases). The CDR3 spans 13 residues. V dropped 8 bases and J dropped 1 base, with 11 bases sitting between them. CDR1 is SNHLY and CDR2 is FYNNEI in the germline V gene.

The J gene is TRBJ1-2, the V gene TRBV29-1, with D possibly matching TRBD1 (6 bases). The CDR3 sequence is 15 residues long. Trimming took off 6 bases at V and 5 bases at J, with 22 bases between the two ends. Per the germline V gene, CDR1 is SQVTM and CDR2 is ANQGSEA. The CDR3 loop is CSVQSRRPGEYGYTF. For the CDR3, the DNA is TGCAGCGTCCAGTCGCGTAGGCCAGGGGAATATGGCTACACCTTC.

The genes are TRBV12-3 or TRBV12-4 and TRBJ1-1; 7 bases match TRBD1. This CDR3 spans 13 amino acids. Losses at the gene ends were 4 bases for V and 4 bases for J; bases not matched to a gene: 3. In DNA form, the CDR3 reads TGTGCCAGCAGTTGGCGACAGGGCACTGAAGCTTTCTTT. It translates to CASSWRQGTEAFF.

The chain carries TRBV28 and TRBJ2-1; a possible D gene is TRBD2 (5 bases). V dropped 6 bases and J dropped 10 bases, with 25 bases sitting between them. Germline-derived CDR1 and CDR2 are MDHEN and SYDVKM. The CDR3 covers 16 residues. Here the CDR3 reads CASSTGRTGGLEEQFF. CDR3 in DNA: TGTGCCAGCAGCACCGGACGGACTGGTGGGCTGGAAGAGCAGTTCTTC.

This clone showed up just once. The chain has TRBV10-1 and TRBJ2-1; 10 nucleotides align to TRBD2. V trimming: 4 bases; J trimming: 7 bases; junction bases outside the gene matches: 7. The CDR3 covers 15 residues. CDR1 is WNHNN and CDR2 is SYGVQD in the germline V gene (reference sequence). This CDR3 reads CASSVFSGGANEQFF. The CDR3 nucleotides are TGCGCCAGCAGTGTTTTCAGCGGGGGGGCAAATGAGCAGTTCTTC.

The genes are TRBV2 and TRBJ1-1, with 7 bases that match TRBD1. The CDR3 has 11 residues. V lost 6 bases, J lost 11 bases, and 6 bases stayed unmatched. Per the germline V gene, CDR1 is SNHLY and CDR2 is FYNNEI. CDR3 residues: CASRVETGAFF. The CDR3 nucleotides are TGTGCCAGCAGAGTAGAGACAGGGGCTTTCTTT.

This clone has just one count. This chain connects TRBV6-2 or TRBV6-3 to TRBJ2-7, with a weak D call TRBD1 (5 bases). In germline, CDR1 is MNHEY, CDR2 SVGEGT. The CDR3 extends over 15 amino acids. Deletions cut 4 bases from V and 0 bases from J, with 13 bases between. This chain's CDR3 is CASSFQQEYSYEQYF. CDR3 DNA sequence: TGTGCCAGCAGTTTCCAACAGGAGTACTCCTACGAGCAGTACTTC.